This T cell receptor beta chain originates from a study of blood T cell repertoires in COVID-19. On the study more broadly: The origin of the acute and convalescent COVID-19 samples was the United States, Italy and Spain. PBMCs, B-cell-depleted T cells, or T cells were the source of the cDNA or gDNA that made up the material.

In the original analysis: Scientists estimated how many nucleated cells there were by amplifying reference gene primers. Only in-frame clones appear in the TCRdb table, and some are missing; sequencing was by immunoSEQ multiplex PCR. For V, J and clone size, that table is used; D and trimming come from the DNA. The table shows around 140,000 clones, with 70% to 90% occurring only once. This CDR3 contains 14 residues. V was pared by 5 bases and J by 2 bases, with 13 bases between. Germline CDR1 SGHTA, CDR2 FQGNSA. Material: peripheral blood. The sequence was obtained from a woman aged 60 to 75 with acute or convalescent COVID-19. The V call is TRBV7-2, the J call TRBJ2-7; a weak D match, TRBD2 (5 bases). The CDR3, as DNA: TGTGCCAGCAGCCCTGCGAGGGCCCCCTACGAGCAGTACTTC. Amino acid sequence: CASSPARAPYEQYF. The full variable domain, with the rest looked up from reference TRBV7-2 and TRBJ2-7, is GAGVSQSPSNKVTEKGKDVELRCDPISGHTALYWYRQSLGQGLEFLIYFQGNSAPDKSGLPSDRFSAERTGGSVSTLTIQRTQQEDSAVYLCASSPARAPYEQYFGPGTRLTVT.